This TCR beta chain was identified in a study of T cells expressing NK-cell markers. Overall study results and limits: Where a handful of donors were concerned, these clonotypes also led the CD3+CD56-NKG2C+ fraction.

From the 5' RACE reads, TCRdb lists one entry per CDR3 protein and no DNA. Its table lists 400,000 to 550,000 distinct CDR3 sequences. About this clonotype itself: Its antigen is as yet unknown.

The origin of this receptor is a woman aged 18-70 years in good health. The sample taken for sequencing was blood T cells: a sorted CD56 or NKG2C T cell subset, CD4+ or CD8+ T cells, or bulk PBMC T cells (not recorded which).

CDR3 sequence: CATSDAESSYNEQFF. The chain has TRBV24-1 and TRBJ2-1. Germline V gives CDR1 KGHDR, CDR2 SFDVKD. CDR3 size: 15 residues.